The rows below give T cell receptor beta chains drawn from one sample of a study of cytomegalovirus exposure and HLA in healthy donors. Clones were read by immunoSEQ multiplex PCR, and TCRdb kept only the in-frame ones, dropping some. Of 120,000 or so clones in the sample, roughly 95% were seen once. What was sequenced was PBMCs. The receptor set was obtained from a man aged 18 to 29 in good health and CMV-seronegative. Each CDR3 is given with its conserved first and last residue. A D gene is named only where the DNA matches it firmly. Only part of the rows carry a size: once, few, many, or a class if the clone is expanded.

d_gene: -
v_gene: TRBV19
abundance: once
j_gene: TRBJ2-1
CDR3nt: TGTGCCAGTAGTACCGGGACTGCCTACAATGAGCAGTTCTTC
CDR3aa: CASSTGTAYNEQFF

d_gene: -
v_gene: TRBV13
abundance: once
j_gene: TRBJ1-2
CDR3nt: TGTGCCAGCAGCTCAGGCCTCGACAGGACCAACTATGGCTACACCTTC
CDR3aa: CASSSGLDRTNYGYTF

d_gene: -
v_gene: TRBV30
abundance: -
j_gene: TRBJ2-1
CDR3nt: TGTGCCTGGACGAGGGGGGGTTCTGAATTTGGTGAGCAGTTCTTC
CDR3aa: CAWTRGGSEFGEQFF

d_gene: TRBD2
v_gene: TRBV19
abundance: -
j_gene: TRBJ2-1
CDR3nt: TGTGCCAGTAGTAGGGCGGGAGGGTACAATGAGCAGTTCTTC
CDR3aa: CASSRAGGYNEQFF

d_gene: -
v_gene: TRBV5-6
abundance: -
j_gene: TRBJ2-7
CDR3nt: TGTGCCAGCAGCTTGGGCGGGCGCGAGCAGTACTTC
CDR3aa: CASSLGGREQYF

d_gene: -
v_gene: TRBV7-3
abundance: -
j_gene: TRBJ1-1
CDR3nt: TGTGCCAGCAGCTCAGGACTCATAGGGATCGAAGAAGCTTTCTTT
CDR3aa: CASSSGLIGIEEAFF

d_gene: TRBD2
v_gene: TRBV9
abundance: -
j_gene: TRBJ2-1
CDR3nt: TGTGCCAGCAGCGTGGGAACTAGCGATTACATCAATGAGCAGTTCTTC
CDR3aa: CASSVGTSDYINEQFF

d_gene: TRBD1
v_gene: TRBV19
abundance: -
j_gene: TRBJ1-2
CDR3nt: TGTGCCAGTCTCCGGGACAGGGGAGACTATGGCTACACCTTC
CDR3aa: CASLRDRGDYGYTF

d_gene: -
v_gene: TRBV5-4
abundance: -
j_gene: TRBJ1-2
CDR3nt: TGTGCCAGCAGCCTCCCGGGAGGCGGGGCCGTAGGTGGCTACACCTTC
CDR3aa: CASSLPGGGAVGGYTF

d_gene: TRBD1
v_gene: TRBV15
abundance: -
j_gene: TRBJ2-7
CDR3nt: TGTGCCACCAGCAAGGGACAGGGGGCTCACGAGCAGTACTTC
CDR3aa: CATSKGQGAHEQYF

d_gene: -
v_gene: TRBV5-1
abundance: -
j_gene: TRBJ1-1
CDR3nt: TGCGCCAGCAGCAGGGGCGGACAGAACACTGAAGCTTTCTTT
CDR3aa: CASSRGGQNTEAFF

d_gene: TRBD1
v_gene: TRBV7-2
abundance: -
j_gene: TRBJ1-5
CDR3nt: TGTGCCAGCAGCTTGACAGGGGGTGGACAGCCCCAGCATTTT
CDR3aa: CASSLTGGGQPQHF

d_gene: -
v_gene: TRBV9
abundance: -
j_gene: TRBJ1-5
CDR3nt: TGTGCCAGCAGCGTTGGACCGGGGTTAAGTCAGCCCCAGCATTTT
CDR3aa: CASSVGPGLSQPQHF

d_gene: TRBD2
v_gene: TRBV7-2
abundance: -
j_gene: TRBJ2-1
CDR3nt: TGTGCCAGCAGCCCCCCGGGACTAGCGGATCACTCCTACAATGAGCAGTTCTTC
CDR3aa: CASSPPGLADHSYNEQFF

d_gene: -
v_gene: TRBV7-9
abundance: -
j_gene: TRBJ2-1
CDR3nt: TGTGCCAGCAGCCTCAGCTCGGGTGGTGAGCAGTTCTTC
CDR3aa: CASSLSSGGEQFF

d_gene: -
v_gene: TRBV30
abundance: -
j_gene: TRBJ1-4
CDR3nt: TGTGCCTGGACCCAGGGGACTAATGAAAAACTGTTTTTT
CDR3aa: CAWTQGTNEKLFF

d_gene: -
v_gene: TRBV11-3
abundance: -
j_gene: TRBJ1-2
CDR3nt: TGTGCCAGCAGCTTAGATGGCATTGGCTACACCTTC
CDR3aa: CASSLDGIGYTF

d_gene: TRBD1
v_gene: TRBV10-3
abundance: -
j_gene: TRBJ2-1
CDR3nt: TGTGCCATCAGTGAATTGGGACAGGATCAGCAGTTCTTC
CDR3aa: CAISELGQDQQFF

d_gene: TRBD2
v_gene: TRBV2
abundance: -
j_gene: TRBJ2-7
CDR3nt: TGTGCCAGCAGTGAAGAGGCGGGAGGCTCAAGCTCCTACGAGCAGTACTTC
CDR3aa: CASSEEAGGSSSYEQYF

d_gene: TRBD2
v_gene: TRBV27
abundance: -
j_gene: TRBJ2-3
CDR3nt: TGTGCCAGCAGTTCCTGGACTAGCGCCTCCACAGATACGCAGTATTTT
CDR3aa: CASSSWTSASTDTQYF

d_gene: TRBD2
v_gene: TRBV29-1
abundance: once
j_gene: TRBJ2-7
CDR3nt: TGCAGCGTTGCCGGACTAGCGGGGAGCTCCTACGAGCAGTACTTC
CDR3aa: CSVAGLAGSSYEQYF

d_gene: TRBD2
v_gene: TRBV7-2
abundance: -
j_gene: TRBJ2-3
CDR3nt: TGTGCCAGCAGCTTCGGACTAGCGAGGACAGATACGCAGTATTTT
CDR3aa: CASSFGLARTDTQYF

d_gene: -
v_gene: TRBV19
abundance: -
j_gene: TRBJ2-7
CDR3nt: TGTGCCAGTAGTATAGGTACAGGGACCTACGAGCAGTACTTC
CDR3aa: CASSIGTGTYEQYF

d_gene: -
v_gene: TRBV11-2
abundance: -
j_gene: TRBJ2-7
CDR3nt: TGTGCCAGCAGCCCCACCAACTCGCAGGTTAATGAGCAGTACTTC
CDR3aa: CASSPTNSQVNEQYF

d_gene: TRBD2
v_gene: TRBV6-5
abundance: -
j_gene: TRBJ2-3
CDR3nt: TGTGCCAGCAGTTACTCTAGCGGGAGCACAGATACGCAGTATTTT
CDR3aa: CASSYSSGSTDTQYF

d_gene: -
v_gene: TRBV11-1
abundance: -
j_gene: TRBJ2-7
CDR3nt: TGTGCCAGCAGCTTCGGCCATGCGGGCGAGCAGTACTTC
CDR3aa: CASSFGHAGEQYF

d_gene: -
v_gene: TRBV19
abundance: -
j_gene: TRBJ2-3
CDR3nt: TGTGCCAGTACCCCGGCAGGGTTGACAGATACGCAGTATTTT
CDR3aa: CASTPAGLTDTQYF

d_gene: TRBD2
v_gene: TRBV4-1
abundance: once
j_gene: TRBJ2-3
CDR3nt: TGCGCCAGCAGCCAAGGGGCGGGAGCAACAGATACGCAGTATTTT
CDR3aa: CASSQGAGATDTQYF

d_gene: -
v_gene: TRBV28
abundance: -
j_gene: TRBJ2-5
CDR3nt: TGTGCCATCAAAGACCTGGCCGAGGGAGAGACCCAGTACTTC
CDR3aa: CAIKDLAEGETQYF

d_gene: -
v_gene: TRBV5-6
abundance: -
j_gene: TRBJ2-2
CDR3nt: TGTGCCAGCAGCTCGGACACCCTGAGGTGGACCGGGGAGCTGTTTTTT
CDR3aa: CASSSDTLRWTGELFF

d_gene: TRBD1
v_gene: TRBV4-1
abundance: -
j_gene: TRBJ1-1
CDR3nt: TGCGCCAGCCGTAGTCGTGGGACAGGGGTTACTGAAGCTTTCTTT
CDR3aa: CASRSRGTGVTEAFF

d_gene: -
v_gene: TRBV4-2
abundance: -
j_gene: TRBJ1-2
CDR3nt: TGTGCCAGCAGCCAAGTGGGGACAAAGTTTGGCTACACCTTC
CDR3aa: CASSQVGTKFGYTF

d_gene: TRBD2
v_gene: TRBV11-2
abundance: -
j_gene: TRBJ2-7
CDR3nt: TGTGCCAGCAGCTTAGATCCGGCGGGAGGGGGCTACGAGCAGTACTTC
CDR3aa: CASSLDPAGGGYEQYF

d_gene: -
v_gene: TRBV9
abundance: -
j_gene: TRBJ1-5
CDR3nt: TGTGCCAGCAGCCTCGTCGGGGGCAATCAGCCCCAGCATTTT
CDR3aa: CASSLVGGNQPQHF

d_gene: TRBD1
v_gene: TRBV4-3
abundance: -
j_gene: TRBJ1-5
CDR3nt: TGCGCCAGCAGCCAGGGACAGTGGGTTAATCAGCCCCAGCATTTT
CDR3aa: CASSQGQWVNQPQHF

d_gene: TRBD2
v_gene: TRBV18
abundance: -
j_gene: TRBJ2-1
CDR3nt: TGTGCCAGCTCACCACGGACTAGCGGGATGTTGAATGAGCAGTTCTTC
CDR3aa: CASSPRTSGMLNEQFF

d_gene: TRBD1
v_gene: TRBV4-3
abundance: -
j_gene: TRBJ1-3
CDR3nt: TGCGCCAGCAGCCAAAGTACCGGGACAGCAGGAAACACCATATATTTT
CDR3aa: CASSQSTGTAGNTIYF

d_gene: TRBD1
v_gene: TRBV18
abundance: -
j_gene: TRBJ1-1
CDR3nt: TGTGCCAGCTCACTGACAGGGATGAACACTGAAGCTTTCTTT
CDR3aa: CASSLTGMNTEAFF

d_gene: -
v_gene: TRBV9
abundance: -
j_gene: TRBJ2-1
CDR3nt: TGTGCCAGCAGCGCGGGACTGGCGGGCCTCAATGAGCAGTTCTTC
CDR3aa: CASSAGLAGLNEQFF

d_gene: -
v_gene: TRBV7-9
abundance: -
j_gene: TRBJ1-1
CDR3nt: TGTGCCAGCAGCTTGCTAGGAGCTTTCTTT
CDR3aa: CASSLLGAFF

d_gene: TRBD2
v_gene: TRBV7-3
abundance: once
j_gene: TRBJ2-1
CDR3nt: TGTGCCAGCAGCTCCATAGGGACTAGTAGCGTAAATGAGCAGTTCTTC
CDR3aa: CASSSIGTSSVNEQFF

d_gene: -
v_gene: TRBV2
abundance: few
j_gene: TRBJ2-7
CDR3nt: TGTGCCAGCCGGGTACGGACCGGGGGCTACGAGCAGTACTTC
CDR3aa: CASRVRTGGYEQYF

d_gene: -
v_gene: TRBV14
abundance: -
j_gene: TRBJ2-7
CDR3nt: TGTGCCAGCAGCCCCAGTTGGGGGCGCTGGGACGAGCAGTACTTC
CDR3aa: CASSPSWGRWDEQYF

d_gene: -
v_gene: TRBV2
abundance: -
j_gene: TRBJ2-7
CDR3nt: TGTGCCAGCAACGGAGGGCCCTACGAGCAGTACTTC
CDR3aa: CASNGGPYEQYF

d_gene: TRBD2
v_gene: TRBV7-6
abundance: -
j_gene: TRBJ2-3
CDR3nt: TGTGCCAGCAGTCTGGGGAGGGCAGATACGCAGTATTTT
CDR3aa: CASSLGRADTQYF

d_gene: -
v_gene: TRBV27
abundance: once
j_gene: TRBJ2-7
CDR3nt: TGTGCCAGCAGTTTAAGTTTTAGCGGATCCTACGAGCAGTACTTC
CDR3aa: CASSLSFSGSYEQYF

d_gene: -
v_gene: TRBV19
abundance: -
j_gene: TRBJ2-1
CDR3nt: TGTGCCAGTAGTACGTCGGGAGTTAGGTACAATGAGCAGTTCTTC
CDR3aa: CASSTSGVRYNEQFF

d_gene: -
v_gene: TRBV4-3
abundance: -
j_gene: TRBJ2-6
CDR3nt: TGCGCCAGCAGCCAAGATGGGCGGGGGCCTGGGGCCAACGTCCTGACTTTC
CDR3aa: CASSQDGRGPGANVLTF

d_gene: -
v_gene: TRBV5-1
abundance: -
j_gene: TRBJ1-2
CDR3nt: TGCGCCAGCAGCGCCCCGGAGATTAACTATGGCTACACCTTC
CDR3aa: CASSAPEINYGYTF

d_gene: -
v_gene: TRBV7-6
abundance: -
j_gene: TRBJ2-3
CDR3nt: TGTGCCAGCAGCATTCGACTCACCACAGATACGCAGTATTTT
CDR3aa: CASSIRLTTDTQYF

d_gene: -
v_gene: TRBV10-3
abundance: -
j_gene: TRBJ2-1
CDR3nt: TGTGCCATCAGCGGGAGCCTCTACAATGAGCAGTTCTTC
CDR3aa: CAISGSLYNEQFF